Listed below are T cell receptor beta chains from one sample, sequenced in a study of cytomegalovirus exposure and HLA in healthy donors. Libraries were prepared by immunoSEQ multiplex PCR; TCRdb keeps only in-frame clonotypes and omits some of them. The table lists tens of thousands of clones, roughly 79% of them singletons. Sequenced: PBMCs. These receptors were taken from a man aged 18 to 35 in good health and CMV-seropositive. The CDR3 runs from the conserved cysteine through the conserved F or W. Clone size is not always given. Where it is, it says once, few, many or a class for expanded clones.

CASSQEYRGSAEQYF NA TRBJ2-7 TRBV4-1
CASSRAGQGAYEQYF NA TRBJ2-7 TRBV2
CASSFRLRTSNTGELFF NA TRBJ2-2 TRBV5-1
CASSQSTGIGTNEKLFF NA TRBJ1-4 TRBV7-8
CASSSGLNTQYF NA TRBJ2-3 TRBV5-5
CASSEGLAIQETQYF NA TRBJ2-5 TRBV6-1
CASSSGTSGAYEQYF NA TRBJ2-7 TRBV14
CSVVRGIRYEQYF NA TRBJ2-7 TRBV29-1
CASSTREGAGEPGETQYF once TRBJ2-5 TRBV7-9
CASSAYRGIKDEAFF NA TRBJ1-1 TRBV10-1
CASRQGYFTDTQYF NA TRBJ2-3 TRBV4-1
CASTRREGRGELFF NA TRBJ2-2 TRBV6-5
CASSPSRQGAYEQYF NA TRBJ2-7 TRBV18
CASSASGSSHEQYF few TRBJ2-7 TRBV28
CASRSTGTGAGGTQYF NA TRBJ2-3 TRBV14
CSVLPAPDRGRKNTYGYTF NA TRBJ1-2 TRBV29-1
CASSYEWSRGGYTF NA TRBJ1-2 TRBV6-5
CASSLAGQGAIGYTF NA TRBJ1-2 TRBV4-1
CAGGYLAGSTDTQYF NA TRBJ2-3 TRBV6-1
CASSQEGGAGFNTEAFF once TRBJ1-1 TRBV4-1
CASSPYVAETSGELFF NA TRBJ2-2 TRBV18
CASSVGLQGPYEQYF NA TRBJ2-7 TRBV9
CASSESGRGEQFF NA TRBJ2-1 TRBV10-1
CASSQRAGDLYEQYF NA TRBJ2-7 TRBV6-5
CASSSPPGASSGRQETQYF NA TRBJ2-5 TRBV28
CASRPPGNSYEQYF NA TRBJ2-7 TRBV25-1
CATSRPSSGKQFF NA TRBJ2-1 TRBV15
CASSQLAGDDTQYF NA TRBJ2-3 TRBV14
CASSVKGVEEQYF NA TRBJ2-7 TRBV6-1
CASSWTGTYEQYF NA TRBJ2-7 TRBV6-5
CSVPGTAEQYF once TRBJ2-7 TRBV29-1
CASSVAIGSQAATDTQYF few TRBJ2-3 TRBV9
CASSRANRGGYTF NA TRBJ1-2 TRBV6-5
CASSSLARNIQYF NA TRBJ2-4 TRBV19
CASSPRAGMPPQYF NA TRBJ2-3 TRBV7-9
CSVSGETQYF NA TRBJ2-5 TRBV29-1